This T cell receptor (beta chain) was recovered during a study of regulatory T cells in long-lasting Graves disease. Study information: Antithyroid drug exposure in newly diagnosed Graves' patients had lasted under 3 months.

Time point reported: newly diagnosed GD, antithyroid drugs for less than 3 months. After RNA was extracted from PBMCs, the TCR library was made from it. Graves' disease was diagnosed by American Thyroid Association guidelines. This CDR3 is built from 15 residues. V lost 4 bases, J lost 3 bases, and 3 bases stayed unmatched. Germline V gene lookup returns CDR1 SGHTA and CDR2 FQGNSA. Points from the study as a whole: Patients whose Graves' disease persisted exhibited lower TCR diversity than those newly diagnosed.

This clonotype was picked up many times. The antigen is unknown. Sequencing libraries for TCR beta were prepared with iRepertoire HTBI primers and Arm-PCR of CDR3 regions. From the multiplex PCR reads, TCRdb called clonotypes with MiXCR, one entry per CDR3 protein. This sample has under 300,000 distinct CDR3 sequences, with over 20% found just once. The receptor comes from a female donor with Graves disease. This chain joins TRBV7-2 and TRBJ2-1, with 10 bases lining up with TRBD1. The starting material was peripheral blood mononuclear cells (PBMCs), obtained at new diagnosis, from a patient treated with antithyroid drugs. The CDR3 region has the DNA TGTGCCAGCAGCTCGGACAGGGGGGACTACAATGAGCAGTTCTTC. Its protein product is CASSSDRGDYNEQFF.